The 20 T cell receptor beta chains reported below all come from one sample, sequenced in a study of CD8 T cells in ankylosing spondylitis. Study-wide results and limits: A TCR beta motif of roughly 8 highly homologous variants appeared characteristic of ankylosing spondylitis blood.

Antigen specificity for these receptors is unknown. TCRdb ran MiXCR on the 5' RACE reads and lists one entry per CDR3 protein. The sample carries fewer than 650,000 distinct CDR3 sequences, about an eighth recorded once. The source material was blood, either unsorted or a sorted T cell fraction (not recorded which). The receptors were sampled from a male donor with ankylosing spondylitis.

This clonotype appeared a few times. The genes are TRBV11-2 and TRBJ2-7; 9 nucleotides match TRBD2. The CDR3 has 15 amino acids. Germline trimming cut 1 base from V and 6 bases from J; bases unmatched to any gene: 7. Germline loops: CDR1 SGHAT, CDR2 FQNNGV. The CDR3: CASSLVAGGPSEQYF. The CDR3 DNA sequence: TGTGCCAGCAGCTTAGTGGCGGGAGGGCCCTCCGAGCAGTACTTC.

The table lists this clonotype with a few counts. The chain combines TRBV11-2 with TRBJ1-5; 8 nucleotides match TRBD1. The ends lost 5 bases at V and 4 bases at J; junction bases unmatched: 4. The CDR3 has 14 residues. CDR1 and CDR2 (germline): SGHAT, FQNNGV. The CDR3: CASSRDRFNQPQHF. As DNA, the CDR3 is TGTGCCAGCAGCCGGGACAGGTTTAATCAGCCCCAGCATTTT.

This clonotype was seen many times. DNA for the CDR3: TGTGCCACCAGTGATTCCCTTGACGGGAGGGCCGCAGTAGACAATGAGCAGTTCTTC. Translated: CATSDSLDGRAAVDNEQFF. V and J are TRBV24-1 and TRBJ2-1, with 8 bases that match TRBD2. CDR3 size: 19 residues. Germline loops: CDR1 KGHDR, CDR2 SFDVKD. Losses at the gene ends were 2 bases for V and 5 bases for J; bases not matched to a gene: 16.

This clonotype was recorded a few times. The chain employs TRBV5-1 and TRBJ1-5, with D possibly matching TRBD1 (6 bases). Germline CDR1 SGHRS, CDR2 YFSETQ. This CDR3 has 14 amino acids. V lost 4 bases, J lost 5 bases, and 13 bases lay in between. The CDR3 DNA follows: TGCGCCAGCAGCCCTACAGGGCTGGATCAGCCCCAGCATTTT. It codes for CASSPTGLDQPQHF.

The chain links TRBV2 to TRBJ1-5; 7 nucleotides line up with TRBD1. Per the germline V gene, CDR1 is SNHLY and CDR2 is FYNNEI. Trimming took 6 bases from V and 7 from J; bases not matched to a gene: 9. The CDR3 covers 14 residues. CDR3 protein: CASSPGGGRQPQHF. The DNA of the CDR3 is TGTGCCAGCAGCCCAGGAGGGGGCCGGCAGCCCCAGCATTTT. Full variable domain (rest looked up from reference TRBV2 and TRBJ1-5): EPEVTQTPSHQVTQMGQEVILRCVPISNHLYFYWYRQILGQKVEFLVSFYNNEISEKSEIFDDQFSVERPDGSNFTLKIRSTKLEDSAMYFCASSPGGGRQPQHFGDGTRLSIL.

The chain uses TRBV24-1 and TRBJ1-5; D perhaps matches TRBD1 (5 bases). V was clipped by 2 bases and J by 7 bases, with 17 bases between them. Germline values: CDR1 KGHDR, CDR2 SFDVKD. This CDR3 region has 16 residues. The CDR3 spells CATSDSSGESGQPQHF. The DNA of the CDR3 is TGTGCCACCAGTGATTCCTCGGGGGAATCGGGGCAGCCCCAGCATTTT.

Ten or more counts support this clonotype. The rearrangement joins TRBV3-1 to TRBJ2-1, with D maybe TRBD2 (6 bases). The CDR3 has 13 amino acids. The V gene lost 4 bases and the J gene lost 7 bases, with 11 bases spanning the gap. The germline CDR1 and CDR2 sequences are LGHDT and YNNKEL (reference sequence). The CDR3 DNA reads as TGTGCCAGCAGCCCCCTGGCGGGGAATGAGCAGTTCTTC. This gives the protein CASSPLAGNEQFF.

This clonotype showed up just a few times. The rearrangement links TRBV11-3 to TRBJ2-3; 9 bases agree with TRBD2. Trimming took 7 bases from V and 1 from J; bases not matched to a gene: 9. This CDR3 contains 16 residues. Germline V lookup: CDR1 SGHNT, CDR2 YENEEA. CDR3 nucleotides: TGTGCCAGCACCCGAGGAGCGGGAGGAGGCACAGATACGCAGTATTTT. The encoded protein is CASTRGAGGGTDTQYF.

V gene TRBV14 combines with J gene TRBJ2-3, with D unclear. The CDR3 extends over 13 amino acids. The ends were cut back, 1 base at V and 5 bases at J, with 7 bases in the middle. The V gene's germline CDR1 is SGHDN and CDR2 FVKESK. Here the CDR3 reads CASSQGTGDTQYF. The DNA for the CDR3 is TGTGCCAGCAGCCAAGGAACCGGAGATACGCAGTATTTT.

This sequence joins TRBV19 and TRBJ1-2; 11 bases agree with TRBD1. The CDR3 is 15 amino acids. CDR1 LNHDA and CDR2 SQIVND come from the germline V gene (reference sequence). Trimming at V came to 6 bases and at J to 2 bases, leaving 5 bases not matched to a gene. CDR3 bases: TGTGCCAGTAGCGGACAGGGGGCGTCCAACTATGGCTACACCTTC. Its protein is CASSGQGASNYGYTF. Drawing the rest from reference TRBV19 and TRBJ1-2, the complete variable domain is DGGITQSPKYLFRKEGQNVTLSCEQNLNHDAMYWYRQDPGQGLRLIYYSQIVNDFQKGDIAEGYSVSREKKESFPLTVTSAQKNPTAFYLCASSGQGASNYGYTFGSGTRLTVV.

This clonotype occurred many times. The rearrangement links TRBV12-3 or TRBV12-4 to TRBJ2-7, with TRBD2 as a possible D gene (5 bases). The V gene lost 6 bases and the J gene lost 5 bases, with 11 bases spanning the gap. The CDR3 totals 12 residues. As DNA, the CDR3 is TGTGCCAGCAGAGGAGGTGGTGACGAGCAGTACTTC. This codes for CASRGGGDEQYF.

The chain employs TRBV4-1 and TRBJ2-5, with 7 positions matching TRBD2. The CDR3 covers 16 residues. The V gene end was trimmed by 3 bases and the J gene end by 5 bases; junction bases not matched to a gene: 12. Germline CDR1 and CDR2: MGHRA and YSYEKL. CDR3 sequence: CASSQEVRESGETQYF. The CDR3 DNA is TGCGCCAGCAGCCAGGAGGTGCGGGAGTCAGGCGAGACCCAGTACTTC.

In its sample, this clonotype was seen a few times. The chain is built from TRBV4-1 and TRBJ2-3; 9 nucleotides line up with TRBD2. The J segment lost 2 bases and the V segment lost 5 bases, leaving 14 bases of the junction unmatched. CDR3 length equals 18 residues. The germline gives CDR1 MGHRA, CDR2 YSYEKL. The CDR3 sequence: CASSWRPGLAGTTDTQYF. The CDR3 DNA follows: TGCGCCAGCAGCTGGAGGCCCGGGCTAGCGGGGACCACAGATACGCAGTATTTT.

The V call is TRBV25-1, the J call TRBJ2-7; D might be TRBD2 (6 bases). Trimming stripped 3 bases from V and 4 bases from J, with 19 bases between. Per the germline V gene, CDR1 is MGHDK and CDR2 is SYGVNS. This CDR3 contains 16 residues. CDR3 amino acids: CASSDPSCGDLYEQYV. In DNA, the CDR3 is TGTGCCAGCAGTGACCCTTCCTGCGGGGATCTTTACGAGCAGTACGTC.

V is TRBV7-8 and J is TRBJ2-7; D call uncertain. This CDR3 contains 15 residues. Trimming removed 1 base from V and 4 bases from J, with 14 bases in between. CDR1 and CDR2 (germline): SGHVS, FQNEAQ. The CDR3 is CASSLVVWQSYEQYF. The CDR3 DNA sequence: TGTGCCAGCAGCTTAGTGGTTTGGCAGAGTTACGAGCAGTACTTC.

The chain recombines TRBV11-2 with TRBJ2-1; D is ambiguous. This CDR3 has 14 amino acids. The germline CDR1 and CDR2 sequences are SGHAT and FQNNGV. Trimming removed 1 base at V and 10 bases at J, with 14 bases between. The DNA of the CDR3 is TGTGCCAGCAGCTTAGGATCTAACGGAGACGAGCAGTTCTTC. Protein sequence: CASSLGSNGDEQFF.

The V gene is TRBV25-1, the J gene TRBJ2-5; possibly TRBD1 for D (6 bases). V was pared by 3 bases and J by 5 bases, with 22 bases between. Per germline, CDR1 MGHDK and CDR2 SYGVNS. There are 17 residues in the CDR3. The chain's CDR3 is CASSEGSGRGFEETQYF. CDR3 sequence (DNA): TGTGCCAGCAGTGAGGGAAGCGGCAGGGGCTTTGAGGAGACCCAGTACTTC.

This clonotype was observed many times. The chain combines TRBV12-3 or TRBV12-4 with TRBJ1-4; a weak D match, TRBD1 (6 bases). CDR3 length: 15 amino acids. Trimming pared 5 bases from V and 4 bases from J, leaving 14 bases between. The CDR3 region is CASSPRQAGNEKLFF. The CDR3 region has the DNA TGTGCCAGCAGTCCTCGACAGGCGGGTAATGAAAAACTGTTTTTT.

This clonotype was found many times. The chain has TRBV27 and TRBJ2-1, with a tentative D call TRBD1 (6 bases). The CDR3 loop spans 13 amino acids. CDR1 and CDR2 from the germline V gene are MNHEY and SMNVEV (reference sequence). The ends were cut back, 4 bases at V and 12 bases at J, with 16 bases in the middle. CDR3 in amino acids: CASSSYRESRQFF. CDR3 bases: TGTGCCAGCAGTTCCTACAGGGAGTCTCGGCAGTTCTTC.

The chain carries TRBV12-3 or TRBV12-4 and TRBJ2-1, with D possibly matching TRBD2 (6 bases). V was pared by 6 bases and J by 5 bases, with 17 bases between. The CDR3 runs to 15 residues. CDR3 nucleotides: TGTGCCAGCAGACCCATCGGGACTCCTCACAATGAGCAGTTCTTC. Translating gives CASRPIGTPHNEQFF.